This T cell receptor (beta chain) was retrieved from a study of shared clonotypes between healthy human individuals (dated by TCRdb to 2020 to 2022). Notes on the research overall: The cohort comprised two women and a few men aged 18 to 49 years. Per donor, three plates each were used for CD4 naive and CD4 memory, two for CD8 naive, and one for CD8 memory. To estimate repertoire size and how much clonotypes are shared between individuals, the study performed deep sequencing of blood TCR repertoires from about five healthy adults. To increase sequencing depth and limit assay-specific biases, different laboratories used diverse techniques to prepare libraries and sequence TCR repertoires. Leukapheresis yielded between about 0.85 and 10 billion PBMCs per donor. The investigation overall reported the following: Compared with non-shared clonotypes, the clonotypes found in all four sorted-subset donors had higher generation probabilities. Because the study included only a small number of donors, the genetic and exposure-history diversity represented was limited. Sampling was restricted to blood, and TCR repertoires in tissues likely differ from the TCR repertoires found in blood. Rarefaction of sorted-subset datasets indicated incomplete sequencing despite the large sequencing depth. Larger estimated clonotype richness was generally found for naive subsets than for memory subsets. Based on pairwise subsampling, the degree of clonotype sharing among donors was expected to be affected by sequencing depth. Roughly 5.2% of naive CD4, 3.5% of naive CD8, about 2.1% of memory CD4, and 0.4% of memory CD8 clonotypes were shared across a few donors.

Turning to this clone: No cognate antigen has been identified for it. No much larger clone is present one base from it, and per-base qualities are unavailable.

The donors were healthy, HIV-negative adults who had no recently reported acute infections or vaccinations. Every donor was a Caucasian adult residing in Nashville, Tennessee, USA. Magnetic negative selection was used to enrich CD4+ T cells, after which naive cells were positively selected on CD45RA and the negative fraction became the memory subset. After blood collection by leukapheresis, PBMCs were isolated using Ficoll-Histopaque density gradient centrifugation and then cryopreserved in the vapor phase of liquid nitrogen. Purity and quantity of every magnetically sorted T cell population were checked by analytical flow cytometry. Genomic DNA was isolated from every sorted fraction and measured by UV absorbance on a Nanodrop 2000c. TCR CDR3 regions were amplified from genomic DNA by multiplex PCR using the deep immunoSEQ assay. For each cell subset, the extracted genomic DNA was distributed evenly across all wells of several immunoSEQ 96-well plates, and each plate served as one replicate. For sorted subsets, each replicate PCR was loaded with about 200 ng genomic DNA, equivalent to some 31,000 T cell genomes. Purified libraries were quantified with a Qubit 3.0 fluorometer, sized on a Bioanalyzer 2100, and re-quantified with the KAPA Library Quantification kit. A separate single-read 150-cycle Illumina NextSeq 550 flow cell was used to sequence each immunoSEQ 96-well plate. The authors processed their data as follows. Because the immunoSEQ output included only junctional sequences and no quality scores, the filtering could not be the same as the filtering used for full-length reads. To assign V/J genes and CDR3, sequences were annotated using PyIR, a Python wrapper for IgBLAST v1.9, with IMGT germline references. Reads with weak V/J assignments (E-value above 1e-6), missing CDR3, stop codons, out-of-frame junctions, or ambiguous translated residues were removed. V3J clonotypes were defined as sequences sharing an identical inferred V gene, J gene, and CDR3 amino acid sequence. Percentage overlap between repertoires was calculated by dividing the number of shared unique clonotypes by the size of the smaller repertoire. Repertoire richness was assessed with RTK rarefaction, the Chao1 estimator, and Recon v2.1 estimates of unobserved clonotypes. Generation probabilities for all TCRbeta clonotypes obtained by the gDNA method from a handful of donors were computed using OLGA. This immuneACCESS table, as held by TCRdb, lists in-frame sequences with V and J called but not all clones. Of the missing ones, under half trace to an unresolved V gene in checked studies; the others have no known cause. That table gives V, J and clone size, and the DNA gave D and trimming. The sample profile shows approximately 1.4 million clones; approximately 98% of them were found once. The leading ten clones occupy approximately 0.44% of the sample.

Sequencing was carried out using naive CD4+ T cells sorted from blood. What this sample's cell subset or site label stands for: CD45RA+ positively selected. This sequence was found in a man aged 30-40 years in good health.

The sequenced DNA: TGTGCCAGCAGCTTGACAGGGGGAGCTAACTATGGCTACACCTTC. This translates into CASSLTGGANYGYTF. The receptor chain draws on TRBV7-2 and TRBJ1-2; the central 9 bases match TRBD1. CDR1 and CDR2 were assigned from the germline V gene as SGHTA and FQGNSA. Spanning cysteine to phenylalanine, the CDR3 consists of 15 amino acids. Of all the DNA, just the CDR3 is kept, 45 bases in frame from base 1. Relative to germline, V is missing 3 bases and J is missing 0 bases, with 2 bases of the junction outside any gene match.